The 14 T cell receptor beta chains below all came from one sample that was sequenced in a study of response to subunit inactivated influenza vaccine. TCRdb independently ran MiXCR on the RT-PCR reads; one entry per CDR3 protein. In the table there are hundreds of thousands of distinct CDR3 sequences, less than 20% of which are singletons. Sequenced material: PBMCs from blood, taken 12 days after vaccination. The receptor set was obtained from a man in his fifties or sixties who received an inactivated influenza vaccine.

This clonotype was recorded a few times. The chain is built from TRBV4-2 and TRBJ1-2; D is ambiguous. V lost 0 bases and J lost 2, with 10 bases in between. Germline values: CDR1 LGHNA, CDR2 YNFKEQ. CDR3 length: 15 residues. The CDR3 bases are TGTGCCAGCAGCCAAGAGGTTACGGTGAACTATGGCTACACCTTC. Translating gives CASSQEVTVNYGYTF.

The chain links TRBV29-1 to TRBJ2-7, with 8 nucleotides matching TRBD2. Germline V gene data show CDR1 as SQVTM and CDR2 as ANQGSEA. J lost 2 bases, V lost 2 bases, and 5 bases had no gene match. CDR3 length: 14 residues. In DNA form, the CDR3 reads TGCAGCGTTGAAATAGTCGGGGGGGCCTACGAGCAGTACTTC. Translated, it gives CSVEIVGGAYEQYF.

The rearrangement uses TRBV18 and TRBJ2-1; 10 bases fit TRBD1. Trimming removed 3 bases from V and 0 bases from J; junction bases left unmatched: 17. Germline assignment: CDR1 KGHSH and CDR2 LQKENI. This CDR3 has 21 amino acids. Written as DNA, the CDR3 is TGTGCCAGCTCACCCTTCTACGGGACAGGGGATATAGAAAGCTCCTACAATGAGCAGTTCTTC. It yields the protein CASSPFYGTGDIESSYNEQFF.

In its sample, this clonotype was seen a few times. The chain recombines TRBV4-1 with TRBJ2-3; 9 bases map to TRBD2. CDR1 is MGHRA and CDR2 is YSYEKL in the germline V gene. V dropped 1 base and J dropped 4; count of bases not matched to a gene: 12. The CDR3 spans 18 residues. The CDR3 here is CASSQGPVASGVSDTQYF. CDR3 coding DNA: TGCGCCAGCAGCCAAGGGCCGGTGGCTAGCGGGGTGTCAGATACGCAGTATTTT.

The chain is built from TRBV7-3 and TRBJ1-3, with D uncertain. Between the trimmed V and J ends, which lost 0 bases and 8 bases, there was a span of 14 bases. The CDR3 contains 15 residues. CDR1 is SGHTA and CDR2 is FQGTGA in the germline V gene. CDR3 amino acids: CASSLTGIGWDTIYF. In DNA, the CDR3 is TGTGCCAGCAGCTTAACGGGAATCGGATGGGACACCATATATTTT.

This clonotype was observed a few times. J is TRBJ2-1 and V is TRBV7-2, with TRBD2 matching over 7 bases. After removal of 0 bases from V and 0 bases from J, the junction contained 8 bases not matched to a gene. Germline loops: CDR1 SGHTA, CDR2 FQGNSA. The CDR3 length is 18 residues. This CDR3 is CASSLAPVGTTSYNEQFF. The CDR3 nucleotides read TGTGCCAGCAGCTTAGCTCCTGTGGGGACTACCTCCTACAATGAGCAGTTCTTC. Using reference TRBV7-2 and TRBJ2-1 for the parts outside the CDR3, the full variable domain is GAGVSQSPSNKVTEKGKDVELRCDPISGHTALYWYRQSLGQGLEFLIYFQGNSAPDKSGLPSDRFSAERTGGSVSTLTIQRTQQEDSAVYLCASSLAPVGTTSYNEQFFGPGTRLTVL.

Many counts were recorded for this clonotype. The chain couples TRBV7-8 to TRBJ2-7, with a tentative D call TRBD1 (5 bases). Germline V lookup: CDR1 SGHVS, CDR2 FQNEAQ. Trimming cost V 0 bases and J 0 bases, with 12 bases left between them. CDR3 length equals 16 residues. The CDR3 DNA reads TGTGCCAGCAGCTTAGCGTCCAGGGCCCGCTCCTACGAGCAGTACTTC. Encoded protein: CASSLASRARSYEQYF.

This clonotype came up a few times. CDR3 in amino acids: CASRDVFNEQFF. Written as DNA, the CDR3 is TGTGCCAGCAGGGACGTTTTTAATGAGCAGTTCTTC. The rearrangement joins TRBV7-9 to TRBJ2-1; D gene uncertain. The CDR3 has 12 amino acids. The V end lost 6 bases, the J end lost 7 bases, and 10 bases lay between the germline ends. CDR1 and CDR2 from the germline V gene are SEHNR and FQNEAQ (reference sequence).

CDR3: CASSQSSGGYTDTQYF. The CDR3 region has the DNA TGTGCCAGCAGCCAATCAAGCGGGGGATACACAGATACGCAGTATTTT. V is TRBV4-2 and J is TRBJ2-3; 8 bases agree with TRBD2. Germline values: CDR1 LGHNA, CDR2 YNFKEQ. The CDR3 is made up of 16 amino acids. J was trimmed by 2 bases and V by 2 bases; bases with no gene match: 6.

This clonotype has just a few counts. J is TRBJ2-7 and V is TRBV9; TRBD2 is a possible D gene (6 bases). This CDR3 is 15 amino acids long. Germline CDR1 reads SGDLS; CDR2 reads YYNGEE. V was trimmed by 0 bases and J by 0 bases, leaving 10 bases between them. The CDR3, as DNA: TGTGCCAGCAGCGTAGGAGTCGGGAGCTCCTACGAGCAGTACTTC. It is translated as CASSVGVGSSYEQYF.

The chain employs TRBV7-9 and TRBJ1-2; a weak D match, TRBD1 (6 bases). In germline, CDR1 is SEHNR, CDR2 FQNEAQ (reference sequence). The V gene lost 2 bases and the J gene lost 6 bases, with 10 bases spanning the gap. The CDR3 is made up of 13 amino acids. This CDR3 reads CASSLHPGDGYTF. The CDR3 coding sequence is TGTGCCAGCAGCTTACACCCAGGGGATGGCTACACCTTC.

The chain has TRBV14 and TRBJ2-1; tentatively, D is TRBD1 (5 bases). Deletions cut 2 bases from V and 0 bases from J, with 11 bases between. Germline CDR1 is SGHDN and CDR2 is FVKESK. This CDR3 is 16 amino acids long. This chain's CDR3 is CASSQRQLSSYNEQFF. CDR3 nucleotides: TGTGCCAGCAGCCAAAGACAGCTAAGCTCCTACAATGAGCAGTTCTTC.

The V and J genes are TRBV27 and TRBJ2-7, with 8 bases aligning to TRBD2. The germline CDR1 and CDR2 sequences are MNHEY and SMNVEV (reference sequence). V was pared by 2 bases and J by 5 bases, with 11 bases of the junction left unmatched. The CDR3 consists of 16 residues. The CDR3 sequence is CASSLTGAGVVHEQYF. CDR3 nucleotide sequence: TGTGCCAGCAGTTTAACCGGAGCGGGAGTTGTCCACGAGCAGTACTTC.

This clonotype was detected only a few times. DNA of the CDR3: TGCGCCAGCAGCGAGGGACCTAACTACGAGCAGTACTTC. This gives the protein CASSEGPNYEQYF. The chain carries TRBV5-1 and TRBJ2-7; TRBD1 or TRBD2 may be the D gene (5 bases each). The CDR3 has 13 amino acids. Germline CDR1 is SGHRS and CDR2 is YFSETQ. The V end lost 4 bases, the J end lost 3 bases, and 11 bases lay between the germline ends. Combining the CDR3 with reference TRBV5-1 and TRBJ2-7 gives the whole variable domain KAGVTQTPRYLIKTRGQQVTLSCSPISGHRSVSWYQQTPGQGLQFLFEYFSETQRNKGNFPGRFSGRQFSNSRSEMNVSTLELGDSALYLCASSEGPNYEQYFGPGTRLTVT.